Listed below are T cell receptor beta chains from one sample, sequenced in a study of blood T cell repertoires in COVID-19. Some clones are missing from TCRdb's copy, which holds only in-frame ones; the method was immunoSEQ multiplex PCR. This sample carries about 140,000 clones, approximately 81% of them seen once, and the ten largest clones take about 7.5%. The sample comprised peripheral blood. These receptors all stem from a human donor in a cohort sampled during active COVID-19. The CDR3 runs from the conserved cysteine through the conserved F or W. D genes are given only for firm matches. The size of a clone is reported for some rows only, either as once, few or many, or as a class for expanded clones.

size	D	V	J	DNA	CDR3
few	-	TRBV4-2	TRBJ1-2	TGTGCCAGCAGCCAAGCAGGGGCCTATGGCTACACCTTC	CASSQAGAYGYTF
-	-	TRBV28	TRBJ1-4	TGTGCCAGCAGCGAGGCGGAAAAACTGTTTTTT	CASSEAEKLFF
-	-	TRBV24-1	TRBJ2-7	TGTGCCACCAGTGATCCGCACGGGAGATCCTACGAGCAGTACTTC	CATSDPHGRSYEQYF
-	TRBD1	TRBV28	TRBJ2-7	TGTGCCAGCAGTACCTGGACAGGCATCTACGAGCAGTACTTC	CASSTWTGIYEQYF
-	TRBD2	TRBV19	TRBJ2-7	TGTGCCAGCTCCCCGGGAGGACTAAGCTCCTACGAGCAGTACTTC	CASSPGGLSSYEQYF
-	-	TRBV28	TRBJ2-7	TGTGCCAGCAATAGCCCAGTGCGAGGTAGCGAGCAGTACTTC	CASNSPVRGSEQYF
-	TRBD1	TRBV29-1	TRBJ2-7	TGCAGCGTTGACGAAACAGGGGGGCCCCCCTACGAGCAGTACTTC	CSVDETGGPPYEQYF
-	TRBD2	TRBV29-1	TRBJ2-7	TGCAGCGTTGAAGACCGCAGCGGGACCTACGAGCAGTACTTC	CSVEDRSGTYEQYF
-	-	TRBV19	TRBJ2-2	TGTGCCAGTAGTCCCAACGAGGGCTTGTCCGGGGAGCTGTTTTTT	CASSPNEGLSGELFF
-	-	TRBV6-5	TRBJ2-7	TGTGCCAGCAGTTACGAGACTCCTCATGGTTACGAGCAGTACTTC	CASSYETPHGYEQYF
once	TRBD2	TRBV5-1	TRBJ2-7	TGCGCCAGCAGCCCAACCCTTGGACTAGCGTCGTACGAGCAGTACTTC	CASSPTLGLASYEQYF
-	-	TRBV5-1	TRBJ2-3	TGCGCCAGCAGCTTGGAGCCTACCCGCGGCACAGATACGCAGTATTTT	CASSLEPTRGTDTQYF
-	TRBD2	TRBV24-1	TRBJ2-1	TGTGCCACCAGTGACCAAACTAGCGGCGCCTACAATGAGCAGTTCTTC	CATSDQTSGAYNEQFF
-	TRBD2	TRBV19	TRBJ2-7	TGTGCCAGTAGCGGGACTAGCGGGAGCTACGAGCAGTACTTC	CASSGTSGSYEQYF
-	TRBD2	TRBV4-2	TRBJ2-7	TGTGCCAGCAGCCAAGATAGGGGCGGCGGCTATCTAGCGGGAGATGGCTACGAGCAGTACTTC	CASSQDRGGGYLAGDGYEQYF
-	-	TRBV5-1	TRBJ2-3	TGCGCCAGCAGCTTTAGCGGTAGCACAGATACGCAGTATTTT	CASSFSGSTDTQYF
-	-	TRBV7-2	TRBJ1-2	TGTGCCAGCAGCTCCTATACTAACTATGGCTACACCTTC	CASSSYTNYGYTF
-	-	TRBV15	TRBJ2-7	TGTGCCACCAGCAGAGATCCCAGGGAAAGTAGCAACGAGCAGTACTTC	CATSRDPRESSNEQYF
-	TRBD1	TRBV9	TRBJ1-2	TGTGCCAGCAGCGTAGGACAGGGGGCTTCTTCCTATGGCTACACCTTC	CASSVGQGASSYGYTF
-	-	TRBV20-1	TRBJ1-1	TGCAGTGCTAGTGTTCTCAGCGGCACTGAAGCTTTCTTT	CSASVLSGTEAFF
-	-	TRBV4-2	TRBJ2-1	TGTGCCAGCAGCCACGCCCGGGCAGGGCGGGAAAAGGTGGAGCAGTTCTTC	CASSHARAGREKVEQFF
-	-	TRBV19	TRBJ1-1	TGTGCCAGTAGCGCCCCCCAGGAGGTGACTGAAGCTTTCTTT	CASSAPQEVTEAFF
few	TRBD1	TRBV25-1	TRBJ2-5	TGTGCCAGCAGTGATGCGGGACAGGGCCAAGAGACCCAGTACTTC	CASSDAGQGQETQYF
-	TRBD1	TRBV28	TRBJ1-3	TGTGCCAGCAGCTCACAGGGGGCGCGACTTGGAAACACCATATATTTT	CASSSQGARLGNTIYF
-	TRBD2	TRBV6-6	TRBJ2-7	TGTGCCAGCAGAGGGGCGGGAGGGCCGAACGAGCAGTACTTC	CASRGAGGPNEQYF
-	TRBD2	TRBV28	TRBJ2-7	TGTGCCAGCAACTCTCGGACTAGCGGGAGGGTATACGAGCAGTACTTC	CASNSRTSGRVYEQYF
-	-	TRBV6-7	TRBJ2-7	TGTGCCAGCAGTTTCCTGCCCTCCGGGCAGTACTTC	CASSFLPSGQYF
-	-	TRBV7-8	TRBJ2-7	TGTGCCAGCAGCTTAGGAATTACAGGGCCTAGTTTCTACGAGCAGTACTTC	CASSLGITGPSFYEQYF
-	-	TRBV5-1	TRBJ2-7	TGCGCCAGCAGCCGGGGGTCCGGGACGGTGCTGGTCGAGCAGTACTTC	CASSRGSGTVLVEQYF
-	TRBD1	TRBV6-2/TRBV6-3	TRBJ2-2	TGTGCCAGCAGTGTAGACAGGGGGCTGGCCGGGGAGCTGTTTTTT	CASSVDRGLAGELFF
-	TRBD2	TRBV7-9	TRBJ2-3	TGTGCCAGCAGCTCTCCAGTGAGCGGGAGAGGCCCAGATACGCAGTATTTT	CASSSPVSGRGPDTQYF
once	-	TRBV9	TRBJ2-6	TGTGCCAGCGGGACACCCCTCGGGGCCAACGTCCTGACTTTC	CASGTPLGANVLTF
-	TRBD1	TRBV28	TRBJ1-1	TGTGCCAGCAGTTCGACACCGGGACAGCAAAACACTGAAGCTTTCTTT	CASSSTPGQQNTEAFF
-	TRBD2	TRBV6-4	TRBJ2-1	TGTGCCAGCAGTGACTCGAGACTAGCGGGAGGTAATGAGCAGTTCTTC	CASSDSRLAGGNEQFF
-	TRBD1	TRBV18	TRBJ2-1	TGTGCCAGCTCACCACTGGACAGGGGGCGTTACAATGAGCAGTTCTTC	CASSPLDRGRYNEQFF
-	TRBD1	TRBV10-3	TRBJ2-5	TGTGCCATCAGTCAGCCGGGACAGGCGTACGGAGAGACCCAGTACTTC	CAISQPGQAYGETQYF
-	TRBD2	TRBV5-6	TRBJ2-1	TGTGCCAGCAGCTCGACGACTAGCTCTTTCCTCTACAATGAGCAGTTCTTC	CASSSTTSSFLYNEQFF
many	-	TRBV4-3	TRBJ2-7	TGCGCCAGCAGCCAAGAGCGGGTTCGTTACGAGCAGTACTTC	CASSQERVRYEQYF
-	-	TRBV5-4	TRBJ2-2	TGTGCCAGCAGCCCGCTGGACAGACATAACACCGGGGAGCTGTTTTTT	CASSPLDRHNTGELFF
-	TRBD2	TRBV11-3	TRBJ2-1	TGTGCCAGCAGCGGAGCGGGAGGTGCGGATGAGCAGTTCTTC	CASSGAGGADEQFF
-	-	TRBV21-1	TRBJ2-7	TGTGCCAGCAACCTACGGGACAAAAAAGGGGAGCAGTACTTC	CASNLRDKKGEQYF
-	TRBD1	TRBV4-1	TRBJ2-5	TGCGCCAGCAGCCAGGCACCGGGACAGCAACAAGAGACCCAGTACTTC	CASSQAPGQQQETQYF
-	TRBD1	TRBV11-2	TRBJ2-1	TGTGCCAGCAGCGGGTGGACAGGCCCCGAGCAGTTCTTC	CASSGWTGPEQFF
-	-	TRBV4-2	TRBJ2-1	TGTGCCAGCAGCCAAGGAGCGGCATCCTACAATGAGCAGTTCTTC	CASSQGAASYNEQFF
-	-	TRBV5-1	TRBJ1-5	TGCGCCAGCAGCTCCACAGGGTCTCAGCCCCAGCATTTT	CASSSTGSQPQHF
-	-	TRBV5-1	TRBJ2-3	TGCGCCAGCAGCACCCTCACTTCAACAGATACGCAGTATTTT	CASSTLTSTDTQYF
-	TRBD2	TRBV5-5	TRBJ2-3	TGTGCCAGCAGCCCGGGACTAGCGGGAAGCACAGATACGCAGTATTTT	CASSPGLAGSTDTQYF